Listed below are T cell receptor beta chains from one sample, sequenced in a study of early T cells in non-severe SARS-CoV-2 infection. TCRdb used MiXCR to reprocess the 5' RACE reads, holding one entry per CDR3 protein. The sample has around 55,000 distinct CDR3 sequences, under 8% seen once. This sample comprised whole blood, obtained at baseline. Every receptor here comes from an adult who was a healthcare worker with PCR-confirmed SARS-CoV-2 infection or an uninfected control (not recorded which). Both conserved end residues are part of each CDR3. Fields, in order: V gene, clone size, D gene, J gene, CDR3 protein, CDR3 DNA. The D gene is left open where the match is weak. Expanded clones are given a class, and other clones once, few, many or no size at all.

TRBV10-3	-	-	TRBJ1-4	CAISGEGVGEKLFF	TGTGCCATCAGTGGAGAGGGGGTAGGCGAAAAACTGTTTTTT
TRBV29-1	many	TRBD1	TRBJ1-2	CSVKDRDPGYTF	TGCAGCGTTAAGGACAGGGACCCAGGTTACACCTTC
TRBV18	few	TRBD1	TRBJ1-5	CASSPDRDDQPQHF	TGTGCCAGCTCACCGGACAGGGACGATCAGCCCCAGCATTTT
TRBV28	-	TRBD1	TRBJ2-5	CASKSDRSQETQYF	TGTGCCAGCAAATCGGACAGGAGCCAAGAGACCCAGTACTTC
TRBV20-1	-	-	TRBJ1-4	CSARDSVNEKLFF	TGCAGTGCTAGAGACAGTGTCAATGAAAAACTGTTTTTT
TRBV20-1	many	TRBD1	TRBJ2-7	CSVWMVVGDRGLYEQYF	TGCAGTGTTTGGATGGTCGTCGGGGACAGGGGGCTCTACGAGCAGTACTTC
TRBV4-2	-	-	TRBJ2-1	CASSPTRRAYNEQFF	TGTGCCAGCAGCCCGACCCGAAGGGCCTACAATGAGCAGTTCTTC
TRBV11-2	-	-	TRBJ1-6	CASSLIRNSPLHF	TGTGCCAGCAGCTTAATACGGAATTCACCCCTCCACTTT
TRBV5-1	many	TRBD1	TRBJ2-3	CASSLMRRTGRGTDTQYF	TGCGCCAGCAGCTTGATGAGACGGACAGGGAGAGGCACAGATACGCAGTATTTT
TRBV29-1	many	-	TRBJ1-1	CSVIPGNTEAFF	TGCAGCGTTATTCCGGGGAACACTGAAGCTTTCTTT
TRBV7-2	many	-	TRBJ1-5	CASSLSSNQPQHF	TGTGCCAGCAGCTTAAGTAGCAATCAGCCCCAGCATTTT
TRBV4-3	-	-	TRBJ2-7	CASSQHTGGPTYEQYF	TGCGCCAGCAGCCAACACACGGGGGGCCCGACCTACGAGCAGTACTTC
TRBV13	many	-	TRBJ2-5	CASSLTEVETQYF	TGTGCCAGCAGCTTAACTGAGGTAGAGACCCAGTACTTC
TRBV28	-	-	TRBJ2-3	CASSPRSLLTDTQYF	TGTGCCAGCAGTCCCCGAAGCCTACTAACAGATACGCAGTATTTT
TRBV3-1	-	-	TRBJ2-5	CASSHGVNQYQETQYF	TGTGCCAGCAGCCACGGGGTCAACCAGTACCAAGAGACCCAGTACTTC
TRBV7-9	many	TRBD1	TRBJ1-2	CASSRGGGFVGYTF	TGTGCCAGCAGCCGAGGGGGCGGCTTTGTTGGCTACACCTTC
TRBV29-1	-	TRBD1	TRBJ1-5	CSVGDRGNQPQHF	TGCAGCGTTGGGGACAGGGGGAATCAGCCCCAGCATTTT
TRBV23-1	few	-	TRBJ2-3	CASSHRDTQYF	TGCGCCAGCAGTCACCGGGATACGCAGTATTTT
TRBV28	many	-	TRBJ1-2	CASSSEANYGYTF	TGTGCCAGCAGTTCCGAGGCTAACTATGGCTACACCTTC
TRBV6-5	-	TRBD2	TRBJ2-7	CASRLSGGRSYEQYF	TGTGCCAGCAGACTGAGCGGGGGGCGTTCCTACGAGCAGTACTTC
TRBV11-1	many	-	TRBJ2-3	CASSPYSGTDTQYF	TGTGCCAGCAGCCCCTACTCCGGCACAGATACGCAGTATTTT
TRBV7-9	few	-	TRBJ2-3	CASSRPQFTDTQYF	TGTGCCAGCAGCCGCCCGCAGTTCACAGATACGCAGTATTTT
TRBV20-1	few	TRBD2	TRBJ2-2	CSARPRGGEVSGELFF	TGCAGTGCTAGACCCCGTGGGGGGGAAGTCTCCGGGGAGCTGTTTTTT
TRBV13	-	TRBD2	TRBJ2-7	CASSSERGAYEQYF	TGTGCCAGCAGCTCCGAGCGGGGGGCCTACGAGCAGTACTTC
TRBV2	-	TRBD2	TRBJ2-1	CASSPRVREGQFF	TGTGCCAGCAGTCCGCGAGTGAGGGAGGGGCAGTTCTTC
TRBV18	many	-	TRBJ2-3	CASSPRRTDTQYF	TGTGCCAGCTCACCACGGAGGACAGATACGCAGTATTTT
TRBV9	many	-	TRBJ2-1	CASSVGASSYNEQFF	TGTGCCAGCAGCGTCGGGGCCAGCTCCTACAATGAGCAGTTCTTC
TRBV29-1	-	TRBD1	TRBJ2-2	CSVDGTGGELAGELFF	TGCAGCGTTGACGGGACAGGGGGCGAGCTTGCCGGGGAGCTGTTTTTT
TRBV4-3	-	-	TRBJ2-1	CASSQAPAIGNEQFF	TGCGCCAGCAGCCAGGCCCCAGCGATCGGGAATGAGCAGTTCTTC
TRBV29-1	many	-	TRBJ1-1	CSVEVRYAEAFF	TGCAGCGTTGAAGTTAGGTACGCTGAAGCTTTCTTT
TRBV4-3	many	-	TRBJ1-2	CASSQEVGNLGNYGYTF	TGCGCCAGCAGCCAAGAAGTGGGGAATTTGGGGAACTATGGCTACACCTTC